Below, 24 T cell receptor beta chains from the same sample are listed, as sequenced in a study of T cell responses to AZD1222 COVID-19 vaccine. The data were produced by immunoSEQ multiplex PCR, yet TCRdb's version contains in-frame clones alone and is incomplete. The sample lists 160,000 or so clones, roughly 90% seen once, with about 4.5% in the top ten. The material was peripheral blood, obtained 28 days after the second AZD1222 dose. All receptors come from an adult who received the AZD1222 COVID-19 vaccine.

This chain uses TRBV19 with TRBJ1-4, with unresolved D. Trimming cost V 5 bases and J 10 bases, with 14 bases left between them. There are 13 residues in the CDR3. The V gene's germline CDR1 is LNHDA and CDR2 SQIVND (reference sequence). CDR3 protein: CASSSQDGVKLFF. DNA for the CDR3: TGTGCCAGTAGTTCCCAGGACGGGGTAAAACTGTTTTTT.

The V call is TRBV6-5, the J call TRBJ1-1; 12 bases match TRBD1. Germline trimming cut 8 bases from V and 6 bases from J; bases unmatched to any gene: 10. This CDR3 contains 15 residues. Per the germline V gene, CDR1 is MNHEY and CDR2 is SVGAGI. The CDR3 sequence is CASDRDRGLGSEAFF. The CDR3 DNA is TGTGCCAGCGACCGGGACAGGGGGCTTGGTTCTGAAGCTTTCTTT.

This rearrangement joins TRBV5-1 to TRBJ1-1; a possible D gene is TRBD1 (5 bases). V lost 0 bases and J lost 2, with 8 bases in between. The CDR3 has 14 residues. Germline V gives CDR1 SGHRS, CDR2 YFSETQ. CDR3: CASSLGDGNTEAFF. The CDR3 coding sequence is TGCGCCAGCAGCTTGGGGGACGGCAACACTGAAGCTTTCTTT.

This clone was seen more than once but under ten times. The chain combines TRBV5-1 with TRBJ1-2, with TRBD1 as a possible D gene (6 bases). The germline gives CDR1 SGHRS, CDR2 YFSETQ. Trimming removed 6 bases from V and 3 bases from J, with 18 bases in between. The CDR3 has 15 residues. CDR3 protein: CASNKGGGNDYGYTF. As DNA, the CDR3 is TGCGCCAGCAACAAAGGGGGAGGGAACGACTATGGCTACACCTTC.

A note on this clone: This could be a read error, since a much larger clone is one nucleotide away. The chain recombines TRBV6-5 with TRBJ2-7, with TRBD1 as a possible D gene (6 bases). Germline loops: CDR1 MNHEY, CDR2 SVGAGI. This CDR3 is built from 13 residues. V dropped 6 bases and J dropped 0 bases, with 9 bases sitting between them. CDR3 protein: CASSTGNSYEQYF. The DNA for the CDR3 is TGTGCCAGCAGCACAGGGAACTCCTACGAGCAGTACTTC.

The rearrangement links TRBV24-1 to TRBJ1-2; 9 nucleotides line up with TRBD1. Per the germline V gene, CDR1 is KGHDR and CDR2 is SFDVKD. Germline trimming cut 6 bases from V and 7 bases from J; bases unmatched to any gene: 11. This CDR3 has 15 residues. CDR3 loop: CATSWDRVERGGYTF. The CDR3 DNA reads TGTGCCACCAGTTGGGACAGGGTCGAAAGAGGTGGCTACACCTTC.

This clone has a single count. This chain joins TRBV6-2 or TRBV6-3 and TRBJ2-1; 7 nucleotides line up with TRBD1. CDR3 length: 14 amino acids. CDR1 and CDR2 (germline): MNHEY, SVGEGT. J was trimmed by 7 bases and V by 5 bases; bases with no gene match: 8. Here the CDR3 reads CASSDRAGGNEQFF. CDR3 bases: TGTGCCAGCAGTGACAGGGCAGGGGGTAATGAGCAGTTCTTC.

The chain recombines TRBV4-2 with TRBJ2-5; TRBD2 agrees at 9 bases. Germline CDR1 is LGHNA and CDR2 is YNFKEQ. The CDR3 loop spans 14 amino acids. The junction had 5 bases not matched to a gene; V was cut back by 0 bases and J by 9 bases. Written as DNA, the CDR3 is TGTGCCAGCAGCCAAGAATTGGCGGGGGGGTCCCAGTACTTC. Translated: CASSQELAGGSQYF.

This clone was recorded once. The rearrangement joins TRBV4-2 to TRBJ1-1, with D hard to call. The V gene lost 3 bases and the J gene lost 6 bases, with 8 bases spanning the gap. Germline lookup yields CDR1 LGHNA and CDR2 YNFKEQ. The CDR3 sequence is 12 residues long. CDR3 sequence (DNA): TGTGCCAGCAGCCACGGGTGGCCTGAAGCTTTCTTT. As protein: CASSHGWPEAFF.

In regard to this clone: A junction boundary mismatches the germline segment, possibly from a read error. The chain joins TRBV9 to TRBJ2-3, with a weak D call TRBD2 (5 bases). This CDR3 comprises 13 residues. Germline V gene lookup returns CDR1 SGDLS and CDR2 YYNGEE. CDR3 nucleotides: TGTGCCAGCAGCGTTGGTCTAGCAGATCGCTTGTCTTTT. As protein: CASSVGLADRLSF.

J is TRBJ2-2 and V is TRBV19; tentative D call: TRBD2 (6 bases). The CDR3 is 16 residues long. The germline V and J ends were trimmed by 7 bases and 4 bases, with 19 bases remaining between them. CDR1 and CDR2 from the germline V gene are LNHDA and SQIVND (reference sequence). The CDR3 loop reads CASKVLRRGSTGELFF. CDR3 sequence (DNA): TGTGCCAGTAAGGTTCTGCGGCGGGGAAGCACCGGGGAGCTGTTTTTT.

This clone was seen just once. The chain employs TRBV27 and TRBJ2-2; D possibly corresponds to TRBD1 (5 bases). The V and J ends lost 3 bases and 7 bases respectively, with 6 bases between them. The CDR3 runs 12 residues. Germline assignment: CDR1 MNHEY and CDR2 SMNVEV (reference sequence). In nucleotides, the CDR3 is TGTGCCAGCAGTTTTAGGGGCGGGGAGCTGTTTTTT. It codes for CASSFRGGELFF.

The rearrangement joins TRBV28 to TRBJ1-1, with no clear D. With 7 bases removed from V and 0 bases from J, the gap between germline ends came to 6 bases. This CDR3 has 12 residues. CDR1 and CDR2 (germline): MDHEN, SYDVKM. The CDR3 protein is CASIRLNTEAFF. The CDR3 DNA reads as TGTGCCAGCATACGACTGAACACTGAAGCTTTCTTT. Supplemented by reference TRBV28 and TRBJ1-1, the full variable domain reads DVKVTQSSRYLVKRTGEKVFLECVQDMDHENMFWYRQDPGLGLRLIYFSYDVKMKEKGDIPEGYSVSREKKERFSLILESASTNQTSMYLCASIRLNTEAFFGQGTRLTVV.

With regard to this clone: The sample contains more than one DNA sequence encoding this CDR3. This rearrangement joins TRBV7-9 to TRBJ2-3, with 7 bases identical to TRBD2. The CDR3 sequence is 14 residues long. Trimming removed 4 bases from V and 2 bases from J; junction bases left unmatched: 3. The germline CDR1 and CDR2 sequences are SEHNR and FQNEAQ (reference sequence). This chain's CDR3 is CASSWEGNTDTQYF. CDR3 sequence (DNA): TGTGCCAGCAGCTGGGAGGGAAACACAGATACGCAGTATTTT.

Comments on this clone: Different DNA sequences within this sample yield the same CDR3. CDR3 sequence: CASSLGTAYGYTF. DNA for the CDR3: TGTGCCAGCAGTCTTGGGACAGCCTATGGCTACACCTTC. The chain joins TRBV28 to TRBJ1-2; TRBD1 matches 7 bases. This CDR3 has 13 residues. J lost 4 bases, V lost 5 bases, and 4 bases had no gene match. CDR1 MDHEN and CDR2 SYDVKM come from the germline V gene.

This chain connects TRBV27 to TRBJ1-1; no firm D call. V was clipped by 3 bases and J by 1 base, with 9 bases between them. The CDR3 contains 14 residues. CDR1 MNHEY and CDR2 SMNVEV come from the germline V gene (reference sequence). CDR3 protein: CASSFAGSNTEAFF. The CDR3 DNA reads TGTGCCAGCAGTTTCGCTGGTTCGAACACTGAAGCTTTCTTT.

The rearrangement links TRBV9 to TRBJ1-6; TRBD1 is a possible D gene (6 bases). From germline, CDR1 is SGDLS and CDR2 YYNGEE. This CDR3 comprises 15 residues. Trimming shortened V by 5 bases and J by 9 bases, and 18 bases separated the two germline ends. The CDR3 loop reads CASSGTIGGSSPLHF. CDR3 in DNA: TGTGCCAGCAGTGGGACAATAGGGGGTTCTTCACCCCTCCACTTT.

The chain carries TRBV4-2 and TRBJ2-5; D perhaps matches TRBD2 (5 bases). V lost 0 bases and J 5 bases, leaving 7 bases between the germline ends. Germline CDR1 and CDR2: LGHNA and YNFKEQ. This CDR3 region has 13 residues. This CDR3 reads CASSQELGETQYF. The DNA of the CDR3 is TGTGCCAGCAGCCAAGAACTAGGGGAGACCCAGTACTTC.

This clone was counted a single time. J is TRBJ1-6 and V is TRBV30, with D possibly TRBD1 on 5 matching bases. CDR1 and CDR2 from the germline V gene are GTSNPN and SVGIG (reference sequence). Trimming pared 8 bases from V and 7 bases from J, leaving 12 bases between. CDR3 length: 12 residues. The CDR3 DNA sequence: TGTGCCCGAGGGGTTCAGAATTCACCCCTCCACTTT. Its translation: CARGVQNSPLHF.

CDR3 DNA sequence: TGTGCCAGCAGCAACGACAGGGTGAGGTCTGGAAACACCATATATTTT. The encoded protein is CASSNDRVRSGNTIYF. The chain recombines TRBV5-4 with TRBJ1-3; 7 bases agree with TRBD1. The CDR3 totals 16 residues. The ends lost 4 bases at V and 1 base at J; junction bases unmatched: 8. CDR1 and CDR2 from the germline V gene are SGHNT and YYREEE (reference sequence).

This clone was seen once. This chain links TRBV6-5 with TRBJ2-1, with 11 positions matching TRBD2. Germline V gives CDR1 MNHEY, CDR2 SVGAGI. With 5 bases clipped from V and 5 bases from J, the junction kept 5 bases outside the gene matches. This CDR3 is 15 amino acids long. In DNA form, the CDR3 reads TGTGCCAGCAGTAAACTAGCGGGGGTCGACAATGAGCAGTTCTTC. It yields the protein CASSKLAGVDNEQFF.

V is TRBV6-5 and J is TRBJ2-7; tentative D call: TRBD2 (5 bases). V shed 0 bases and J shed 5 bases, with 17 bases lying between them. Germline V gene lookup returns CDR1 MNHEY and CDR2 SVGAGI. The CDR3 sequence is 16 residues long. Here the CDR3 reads CASSYSRPRRPHEQYF. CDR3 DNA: TGTGCCAGCAGTTACTCGCGGCCGAGGAGGCCCCACGAGCAGTACTTC.

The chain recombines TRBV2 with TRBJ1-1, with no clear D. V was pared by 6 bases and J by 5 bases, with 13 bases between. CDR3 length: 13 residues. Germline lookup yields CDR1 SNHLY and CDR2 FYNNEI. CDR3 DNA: TGTGCCAGCAGAGCCGAGGCAGAGACTGAAGCTTTCTTT. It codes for CASRAEAETEAFF.

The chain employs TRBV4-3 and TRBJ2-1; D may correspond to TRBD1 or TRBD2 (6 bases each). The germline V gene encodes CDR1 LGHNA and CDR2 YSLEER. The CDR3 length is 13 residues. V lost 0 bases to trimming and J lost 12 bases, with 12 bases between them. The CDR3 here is CASSQERRGMQFF. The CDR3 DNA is TGCGCCAGCAGCCAAGAAAGGAGGGGGATGCAGTTCTTC.